These 3 T cell receptor beta chains were all obtained from the same sample, sequenced in a study of cytomegalovirus exposure and HLA in healthy donors. Both 60 Vbeta primers and 13 Jbeta primers went into the PCR. Clones were sequenced by immunoSEQ multiplex PCR, and TCRdb holds only the in-frame ones, with some missing. The sample yields some 200,000 clones, 75% to 85% seen once. Input material: PBMCs. All receptors come from a woman aged 50 to 65 in good health and CMV-seronegative.

The V call is TRBV10-3, the J call TRBJ2-1; TRBD2 agrees at 13 bases. The ends lost 5 bases at V and 10 bases at J; junction bases unmatched: 5. Germline-derived CDR1 and CDR2 are ENHRY and SYGVKD. The CDR3 runs 14 residues. The CDR3 region is CAISQGLAGQEQFF. The CDR3, as DNA: TGTGCCATCAGTCAGGGACTAGCGGGACAAGAGCAGTTCTTC.

This chain links TRBV15 with TRBJ1-3; D remains ambiguous. This CDR3 comprises 15 residues. Germline V CDR1 and CDR2: LNHNV, YYDKDF (reference sequence). V gave up 0 bases and J gave up 4 bases, with 10 bases separating them. The CDR3 nucleotides are TGTGCCACCAGCAGAGATCCCGCGGGCGGAAACACCATATATTTT. Its protein product is CATSRDPAGGNTIYF.

The gene calls are TRBV7-8 and TRBJ2-5, with D possibly TRBD2 on 5 matching bases. The V gene lost 5 bases and the J gene lost 2 bases, with 12 bases spanning the gap. The CDR3 sequence is 14 residues long. The germline CDR1 and CDR2 sequences are SGHVS and FQNEAQ. CDR3 DNA sequence: TGTGCCAGCAGCCAAACCGGGATTCAAGAGACCCAGTACTTC. It translates to CASSQTGIQETQYF.